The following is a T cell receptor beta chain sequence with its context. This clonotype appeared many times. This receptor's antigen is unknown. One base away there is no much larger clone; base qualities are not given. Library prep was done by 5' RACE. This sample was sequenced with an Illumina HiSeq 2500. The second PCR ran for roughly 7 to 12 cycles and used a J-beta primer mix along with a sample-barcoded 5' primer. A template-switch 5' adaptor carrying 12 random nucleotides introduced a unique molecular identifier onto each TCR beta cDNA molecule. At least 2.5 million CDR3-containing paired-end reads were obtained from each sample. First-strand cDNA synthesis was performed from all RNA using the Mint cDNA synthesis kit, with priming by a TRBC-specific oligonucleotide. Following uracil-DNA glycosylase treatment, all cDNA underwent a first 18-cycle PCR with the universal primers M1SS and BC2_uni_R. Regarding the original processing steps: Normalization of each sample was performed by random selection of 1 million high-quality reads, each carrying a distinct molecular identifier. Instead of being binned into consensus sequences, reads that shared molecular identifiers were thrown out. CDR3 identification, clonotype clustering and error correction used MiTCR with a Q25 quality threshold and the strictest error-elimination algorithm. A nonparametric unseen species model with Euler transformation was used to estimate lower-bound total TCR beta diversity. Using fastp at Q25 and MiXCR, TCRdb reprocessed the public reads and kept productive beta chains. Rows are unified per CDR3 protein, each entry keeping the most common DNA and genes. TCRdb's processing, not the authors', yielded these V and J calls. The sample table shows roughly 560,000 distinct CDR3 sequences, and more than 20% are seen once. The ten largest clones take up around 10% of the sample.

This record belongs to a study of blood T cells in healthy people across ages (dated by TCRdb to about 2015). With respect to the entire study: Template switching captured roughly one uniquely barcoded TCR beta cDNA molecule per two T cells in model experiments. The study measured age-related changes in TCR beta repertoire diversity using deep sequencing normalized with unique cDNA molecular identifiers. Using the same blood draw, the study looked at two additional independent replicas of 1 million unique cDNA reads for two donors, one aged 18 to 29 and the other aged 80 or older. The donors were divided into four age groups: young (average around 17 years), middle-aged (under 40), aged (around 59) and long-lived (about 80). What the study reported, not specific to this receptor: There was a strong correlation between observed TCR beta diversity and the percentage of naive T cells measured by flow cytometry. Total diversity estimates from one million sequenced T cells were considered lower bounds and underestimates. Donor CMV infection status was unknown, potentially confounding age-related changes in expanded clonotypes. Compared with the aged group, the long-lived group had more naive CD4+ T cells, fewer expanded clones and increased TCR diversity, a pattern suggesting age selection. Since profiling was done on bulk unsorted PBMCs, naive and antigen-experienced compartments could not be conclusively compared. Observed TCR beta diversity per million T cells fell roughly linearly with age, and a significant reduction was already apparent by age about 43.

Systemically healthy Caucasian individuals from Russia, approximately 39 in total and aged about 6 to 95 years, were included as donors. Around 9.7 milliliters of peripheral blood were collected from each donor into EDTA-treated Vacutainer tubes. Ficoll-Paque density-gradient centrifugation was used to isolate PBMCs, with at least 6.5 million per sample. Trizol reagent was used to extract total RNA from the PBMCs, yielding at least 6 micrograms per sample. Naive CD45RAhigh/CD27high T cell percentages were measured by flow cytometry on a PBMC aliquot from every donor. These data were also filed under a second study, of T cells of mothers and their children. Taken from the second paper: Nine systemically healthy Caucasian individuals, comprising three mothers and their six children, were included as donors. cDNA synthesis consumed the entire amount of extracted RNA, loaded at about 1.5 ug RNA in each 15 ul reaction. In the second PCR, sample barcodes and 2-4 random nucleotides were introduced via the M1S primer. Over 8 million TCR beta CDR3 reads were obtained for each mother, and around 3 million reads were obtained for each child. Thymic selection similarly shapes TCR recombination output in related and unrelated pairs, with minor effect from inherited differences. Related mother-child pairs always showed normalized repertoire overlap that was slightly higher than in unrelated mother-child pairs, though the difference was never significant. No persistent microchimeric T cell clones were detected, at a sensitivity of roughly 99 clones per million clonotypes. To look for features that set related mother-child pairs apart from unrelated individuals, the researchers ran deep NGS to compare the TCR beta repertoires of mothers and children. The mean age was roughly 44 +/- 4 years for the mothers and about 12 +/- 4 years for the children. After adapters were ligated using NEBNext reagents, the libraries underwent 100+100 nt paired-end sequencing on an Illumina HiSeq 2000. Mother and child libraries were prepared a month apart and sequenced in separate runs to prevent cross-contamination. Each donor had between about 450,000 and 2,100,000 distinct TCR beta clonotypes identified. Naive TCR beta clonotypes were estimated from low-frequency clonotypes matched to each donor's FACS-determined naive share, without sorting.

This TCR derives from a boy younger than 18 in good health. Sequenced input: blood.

The bases are TGTGCCTGGAGTGTATCAGGCGGGGTGGGGACCCAGTACTTC. It specifies CAWSVSGGVGTQYF. The rearranged segments are TRBV30 and TRBJ2-5; perhaps TRBD2 is the D gene, with 6 bases matching. As encoded in the germline V gene (reference sequence), CDR1 is GTSNPN while CDR2 is SVGIG. The CDR3 numbers 14 residues from cysteine through phenylalanine. The kept DNA is CDR3 alone, 42 bases in frame from the first base. V and J are truncated by 0 bases and 7 bases respectively, leaving an intervening sequence of 15 bases.